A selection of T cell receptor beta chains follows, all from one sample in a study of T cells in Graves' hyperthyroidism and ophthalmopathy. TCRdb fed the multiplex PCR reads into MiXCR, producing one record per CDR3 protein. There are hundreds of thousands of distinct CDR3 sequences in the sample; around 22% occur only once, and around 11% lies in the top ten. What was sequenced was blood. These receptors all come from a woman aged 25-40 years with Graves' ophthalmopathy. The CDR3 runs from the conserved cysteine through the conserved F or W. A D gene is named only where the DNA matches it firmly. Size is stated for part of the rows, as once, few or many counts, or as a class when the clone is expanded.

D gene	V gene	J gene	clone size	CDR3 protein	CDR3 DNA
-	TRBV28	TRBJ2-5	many	CASTPRATETQYF	TGTGCCAGCACCCCACGGGCCACAGAGACCCAGTACTTC
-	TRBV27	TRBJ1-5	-	CASSRTSNQPQHF	TGTGCCAGCAGTCGGACGAGCAATCAGCCCCAGCATTTT
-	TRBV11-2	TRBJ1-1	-	CASSLQILKNTEAFF	TGTGCCAGCAGCTTACAAATCCTGAAGAACACTGAAGCTTTCTTT
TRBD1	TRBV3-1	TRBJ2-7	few	CASRKRGQVYPYEQYF	TGTGCCAGCAGAAAGAGGGGACAGGTCTATCCCTACGAGCAGTACTTC
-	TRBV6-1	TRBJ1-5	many	CASSGQNNQPQHF	TGTGCCAGCTCGGGTCAGAACAATCAGCCCCAGCATTTT
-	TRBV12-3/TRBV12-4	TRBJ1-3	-	CASSFPDPGNTIYF	TGTGCCAGCAGTTTCCCGGACCCTGGAAACACCATATATTTT
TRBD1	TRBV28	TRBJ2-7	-	CASRTGGFSEQYF	TGTGCCAGCAGGACAGGGGGCTTTAGCGAGCAGTACTTC
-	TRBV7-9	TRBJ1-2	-	CASSSRSNLFRGYTF	TGTGCCAGCAGTTCTCGATCCAACCTCTTTCGAGGCTACACCTTC
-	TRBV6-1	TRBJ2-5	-	CASRGLSGETKYF	TGTGCCAGCAGAGGACTGTCTGGGGAGACCAAGTACTTC
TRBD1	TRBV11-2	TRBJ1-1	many	CASSYEGAINTEAFF	TGTGCCAGCAGCTATGAGGGGGCGATCAACACTGAAGCTTTCTTT
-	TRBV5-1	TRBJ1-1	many	CASSPRHGGTNTEAFF	TGCGCCAGCAGCCCCCGACACGGGGGAACGAACACTGAAGCTTTCTTT
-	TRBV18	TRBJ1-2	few	CASSPREGINYGYTF	TGTGCCAGCTCACCACGAGAGGGCATTAACTATGGCTACACCTTC
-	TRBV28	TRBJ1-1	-	CASRLGPEAFF	TGTGCCAGCAGACTTGGACCTGAAGCTTTCTTT
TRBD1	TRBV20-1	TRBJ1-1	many	CSANTGGTEAFF	TGCAGTGCTAATACAGGGGGCACTGAAGCTTTCTTT